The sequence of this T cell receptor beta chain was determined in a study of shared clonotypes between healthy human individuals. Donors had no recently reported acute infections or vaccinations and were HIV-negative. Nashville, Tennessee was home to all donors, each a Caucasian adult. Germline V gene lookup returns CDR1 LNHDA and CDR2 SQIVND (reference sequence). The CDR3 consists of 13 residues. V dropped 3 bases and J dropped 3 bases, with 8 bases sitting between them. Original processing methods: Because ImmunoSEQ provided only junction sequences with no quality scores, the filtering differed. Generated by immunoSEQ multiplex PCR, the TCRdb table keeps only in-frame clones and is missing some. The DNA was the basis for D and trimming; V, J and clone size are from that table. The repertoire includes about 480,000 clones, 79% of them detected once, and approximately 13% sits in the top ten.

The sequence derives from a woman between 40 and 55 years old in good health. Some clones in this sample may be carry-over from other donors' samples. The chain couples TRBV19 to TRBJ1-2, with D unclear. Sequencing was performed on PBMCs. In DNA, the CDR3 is TGTGCCAGTAGTATGGGCAGAGACTATGGCTACACCTTC. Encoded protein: CASSMGRDYGYTF. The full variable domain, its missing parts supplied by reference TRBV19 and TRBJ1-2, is DGGITQSPKYLFRKEGQNVTLSCEQNLNHDAMYWYRQDPGQGLRLIYYSQIVNDFQKGDIAEGYSVSREKKESFPLTVTSAQKNPTAFYLCASSMGRDYGYTFGSGTRLTVV.